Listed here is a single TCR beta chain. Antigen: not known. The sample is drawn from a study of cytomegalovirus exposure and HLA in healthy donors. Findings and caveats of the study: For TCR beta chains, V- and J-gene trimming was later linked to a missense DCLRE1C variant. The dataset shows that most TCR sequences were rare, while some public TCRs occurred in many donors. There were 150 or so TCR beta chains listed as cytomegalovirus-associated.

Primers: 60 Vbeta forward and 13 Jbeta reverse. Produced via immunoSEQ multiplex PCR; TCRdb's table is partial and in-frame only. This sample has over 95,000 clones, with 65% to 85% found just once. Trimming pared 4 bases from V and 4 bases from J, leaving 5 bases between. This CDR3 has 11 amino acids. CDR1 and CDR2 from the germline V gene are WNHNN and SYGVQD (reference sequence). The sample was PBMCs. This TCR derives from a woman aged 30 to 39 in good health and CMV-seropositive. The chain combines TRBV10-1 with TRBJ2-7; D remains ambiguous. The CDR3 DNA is TGCGCCAGCAGTGCCGGTTACGAGCAGTACTTC. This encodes CASSAGYEQYF.